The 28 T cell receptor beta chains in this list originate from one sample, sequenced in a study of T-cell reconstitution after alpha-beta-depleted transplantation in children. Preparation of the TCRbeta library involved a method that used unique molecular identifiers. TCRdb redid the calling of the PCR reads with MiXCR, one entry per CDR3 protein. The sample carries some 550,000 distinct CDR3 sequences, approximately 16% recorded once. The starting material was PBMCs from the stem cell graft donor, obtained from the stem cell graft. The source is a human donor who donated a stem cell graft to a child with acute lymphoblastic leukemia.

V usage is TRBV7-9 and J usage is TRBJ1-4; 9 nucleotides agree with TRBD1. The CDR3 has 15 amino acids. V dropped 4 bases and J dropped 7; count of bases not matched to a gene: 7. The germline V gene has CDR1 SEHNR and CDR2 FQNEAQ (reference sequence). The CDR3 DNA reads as TGTGCCAGCAGCTCCACGGACAGGGGAGGTGAAAAACTGTTTTTT. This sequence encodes CASSSTDRGGEKLFF.

DNA for the CDR3: TGTGCCAGCAGCGCCGGACTAGCGACCGGGGAGCTGTTTTTT. Amino acid sequence: CASSAGLATGELFF. This rearrangement joins TRBV11-3 to TRBJ2-2; TRBD2 aligns across 9 bases. The V gene's germline CDR1 is SGHNT and CDR2 YENEEA. V was pared by 5 bases and J by 5 bases, with 3 bases of the junction left unmatched. This CDR3 has 14 amino acids. Looking up the rest from reference TRBV11-3 and TRBJ2-2 gives the full variable domain: EAGVVQSPRYKIIEKKQPVAFWCNPISGHNTLYWYLQNLGQGPELLIRYENEEAVDDSQLPKDRFSAERLKGVDSTLKIQPAELGDSAVYLCASSAGLATGELFFGEGSRLTVL.

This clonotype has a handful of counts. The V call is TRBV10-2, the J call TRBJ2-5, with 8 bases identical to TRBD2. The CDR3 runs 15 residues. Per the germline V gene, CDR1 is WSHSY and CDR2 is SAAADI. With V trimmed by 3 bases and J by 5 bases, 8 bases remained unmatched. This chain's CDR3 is CASSEYGRALETQYF. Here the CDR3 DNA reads TGCGCCAGCAGTGAATACGGGAGGGCCTTGGAGACCCAGTACTTC.

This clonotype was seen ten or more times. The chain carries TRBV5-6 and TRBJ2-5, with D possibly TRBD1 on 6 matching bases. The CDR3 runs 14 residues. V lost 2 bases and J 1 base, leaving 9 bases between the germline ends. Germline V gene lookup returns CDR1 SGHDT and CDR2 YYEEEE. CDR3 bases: TGTGCCAGCAGCTTCCCGACAGGCCAAGAGACCCAGTACTTC. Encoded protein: CASSFPTGQETQYF.

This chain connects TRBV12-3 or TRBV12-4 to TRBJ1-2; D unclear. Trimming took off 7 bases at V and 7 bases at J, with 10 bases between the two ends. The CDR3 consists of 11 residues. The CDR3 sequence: CASTSGVGYTF. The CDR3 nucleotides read TGTGCCAGCACCTCCGGAGTTGGCTACACCTTC.

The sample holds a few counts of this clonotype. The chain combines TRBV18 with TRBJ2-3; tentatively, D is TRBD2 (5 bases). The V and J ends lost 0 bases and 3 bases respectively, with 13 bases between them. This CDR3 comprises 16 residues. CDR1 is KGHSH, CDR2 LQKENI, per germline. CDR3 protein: CASSPPVGSRTDTQYF. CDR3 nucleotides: TGTGCCAGCTCACCACCGGTGGGGAGCAGGACAGATACGCAGTATTTT.

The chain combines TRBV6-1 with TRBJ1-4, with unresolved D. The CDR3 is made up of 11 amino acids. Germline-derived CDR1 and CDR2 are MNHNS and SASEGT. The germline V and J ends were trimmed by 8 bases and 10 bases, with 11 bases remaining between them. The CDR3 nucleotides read TGTGCCAGCGCAGAGGGCGGAAAACTGTTTTTT. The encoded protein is CASAEGGKLFF.

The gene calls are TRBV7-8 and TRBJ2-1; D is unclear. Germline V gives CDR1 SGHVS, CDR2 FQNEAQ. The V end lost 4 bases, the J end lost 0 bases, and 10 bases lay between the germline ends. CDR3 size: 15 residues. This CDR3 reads CASSSLSPSYNEQFF. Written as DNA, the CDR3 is TGTGCCAGCAGCTCCCTAAGCCCCTCCTACAATGAGCAGTTCTTC.

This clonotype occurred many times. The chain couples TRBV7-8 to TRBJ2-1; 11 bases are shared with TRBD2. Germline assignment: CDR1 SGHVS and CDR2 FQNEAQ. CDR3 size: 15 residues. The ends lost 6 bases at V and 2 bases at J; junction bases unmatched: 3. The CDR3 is CASSLTSGAYNEQFF. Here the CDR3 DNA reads TGTGCCAGCAGTTTGACTAGCGGGGCCTACAATGAGCAGTTCTTC.

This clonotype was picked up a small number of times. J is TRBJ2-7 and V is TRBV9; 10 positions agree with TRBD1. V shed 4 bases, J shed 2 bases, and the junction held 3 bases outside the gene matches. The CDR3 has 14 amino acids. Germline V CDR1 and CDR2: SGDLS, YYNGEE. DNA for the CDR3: TGTGCCAGCAGCATCGGGACAGGGGCCTACGAGCAGTACTTC. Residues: CASSIGTGAYEQYF.

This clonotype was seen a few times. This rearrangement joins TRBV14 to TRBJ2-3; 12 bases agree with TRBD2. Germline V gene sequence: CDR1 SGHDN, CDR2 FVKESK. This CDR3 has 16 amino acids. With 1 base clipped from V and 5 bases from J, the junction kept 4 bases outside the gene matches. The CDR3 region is CASSQALGLAGDTQYF. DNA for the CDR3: TGTGCCAGCAGCCAAGCCCTGGGACTAGCGGGAGATACGCAGTATTTT. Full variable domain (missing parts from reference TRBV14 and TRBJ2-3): EAGVTQFPSHSVIEKGQTVTLRCDPISGHDNLYWYRRVMGKEIKFLLHFVKESKQDESGMPNNRFLAERTGGTYSTLKVQPAELEDSGVYFCASSQALGLAGDTQYFGPGTRLTVL.

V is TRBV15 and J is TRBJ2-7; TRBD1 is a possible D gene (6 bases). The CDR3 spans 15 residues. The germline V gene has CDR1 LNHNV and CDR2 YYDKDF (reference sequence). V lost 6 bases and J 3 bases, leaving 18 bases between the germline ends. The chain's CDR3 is CATRGWTGGNYEQYF. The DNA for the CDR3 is TGTGCCACCAGGGGCTGGACTGGGGGCAACTACGAGCAGTACTTC.

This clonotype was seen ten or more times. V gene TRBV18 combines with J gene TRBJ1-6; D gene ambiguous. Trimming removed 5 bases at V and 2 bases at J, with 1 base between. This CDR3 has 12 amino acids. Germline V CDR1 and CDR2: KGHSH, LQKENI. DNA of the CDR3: TGTGCCAGCTCAGCCTATAATTCACCCCTCCACTTT. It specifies CASSAYNSPLHF.

The CDR3 region has the DNA TGTGCCACCAGTGATCTCCGGACCGAAGAGACCCAGTACTTC. Translated: CATSDLRTEETQYF. The V call is TRBV24-1, the J call TRBJ2-5; D ambiguous. Trimming removed 3 bases at V and 3 bases at J, with 10 bases between. CDR1 and CDR2 (germline): KGHDR, SFDVKD. CDR3 size: 14 residues.

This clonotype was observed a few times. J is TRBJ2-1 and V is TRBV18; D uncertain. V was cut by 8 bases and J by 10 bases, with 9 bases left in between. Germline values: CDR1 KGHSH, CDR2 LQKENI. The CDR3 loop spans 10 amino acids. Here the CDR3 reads CASGGAEQFF. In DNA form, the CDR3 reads TGTGCCAGCGGCGGAGCCGAGCAGTTCTTC.

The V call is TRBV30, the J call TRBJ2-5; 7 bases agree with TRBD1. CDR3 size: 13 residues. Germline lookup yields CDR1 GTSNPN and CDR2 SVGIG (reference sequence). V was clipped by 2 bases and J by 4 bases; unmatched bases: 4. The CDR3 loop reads CAWSPTGVETQYF. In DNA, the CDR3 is TGTGCCTGGAGTCCCACAGGGGTAGAGACCCAGTACTTC.

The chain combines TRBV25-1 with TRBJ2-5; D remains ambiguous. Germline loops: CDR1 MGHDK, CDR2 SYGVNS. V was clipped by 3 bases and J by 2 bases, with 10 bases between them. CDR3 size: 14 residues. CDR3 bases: TGTGCCAGCAGTGACCTGGGGTTTCAAGAGACCCAGTACTTC. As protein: CASSDLGFQETQYF.

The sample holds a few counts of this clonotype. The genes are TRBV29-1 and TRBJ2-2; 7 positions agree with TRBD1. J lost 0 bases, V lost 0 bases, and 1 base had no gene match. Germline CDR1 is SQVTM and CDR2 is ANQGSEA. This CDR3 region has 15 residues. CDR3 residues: CSVEDGQANTGELFF. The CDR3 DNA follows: TGCAGCGTTGAAGACGGACAGGCGAACACCGGGGAGCTGTTTTTT.

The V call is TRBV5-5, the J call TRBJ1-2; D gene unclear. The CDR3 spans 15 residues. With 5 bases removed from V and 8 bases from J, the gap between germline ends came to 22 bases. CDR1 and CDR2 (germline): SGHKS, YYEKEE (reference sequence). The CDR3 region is CASRVTYLSTDGYTF. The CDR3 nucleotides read TGTGCCAGCAGAGTGACTTACCTGTCAACGGACGGCTACACCTTC.

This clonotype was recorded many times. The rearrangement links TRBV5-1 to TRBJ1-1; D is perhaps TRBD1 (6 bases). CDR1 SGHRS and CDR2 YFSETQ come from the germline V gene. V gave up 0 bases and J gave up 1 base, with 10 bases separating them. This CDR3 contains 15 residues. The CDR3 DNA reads TGCGCCAGCAGCTTGGTCGCAGGGGCGAACACTGAAGCTTTCTTT. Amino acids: CASSLVAGANTEAFF.

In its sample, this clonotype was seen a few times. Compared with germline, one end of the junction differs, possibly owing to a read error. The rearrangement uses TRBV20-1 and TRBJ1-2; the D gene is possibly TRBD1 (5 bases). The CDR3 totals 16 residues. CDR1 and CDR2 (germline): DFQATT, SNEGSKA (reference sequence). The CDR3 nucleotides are TGCAGTGCTAGGGATGGTCACTCAGGGTTCGTCTATGGCTACACATTC. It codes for CSARDGHSGFVYGYTF.

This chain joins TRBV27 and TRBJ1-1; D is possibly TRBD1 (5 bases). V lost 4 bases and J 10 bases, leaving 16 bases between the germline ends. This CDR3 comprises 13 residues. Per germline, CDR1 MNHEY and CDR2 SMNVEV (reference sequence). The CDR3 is CASSSLQGNPAFF. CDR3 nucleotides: TGTGCCAGCAGTTCGCTCCAGGGTAACCCAGCTTTCTTT.

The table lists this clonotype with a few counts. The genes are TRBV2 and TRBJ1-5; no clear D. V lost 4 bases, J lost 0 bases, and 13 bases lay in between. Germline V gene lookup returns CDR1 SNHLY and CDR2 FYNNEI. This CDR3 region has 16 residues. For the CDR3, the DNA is TGTGCCAGCAGTGGGGCCAGCCCGTATAGCAATCAGCCCCAGCATTTT. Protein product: CASSGASPYSNQPQHF.

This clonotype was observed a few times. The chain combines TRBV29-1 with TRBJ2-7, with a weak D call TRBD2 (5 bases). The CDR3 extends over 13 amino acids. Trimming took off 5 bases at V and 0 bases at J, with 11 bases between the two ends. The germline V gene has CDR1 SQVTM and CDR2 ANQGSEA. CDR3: CSVLEGSSYEQYF. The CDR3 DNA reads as TGCAGCGTTCTTGAAGGGAGCTCCTACGAGCAGTACTTC.

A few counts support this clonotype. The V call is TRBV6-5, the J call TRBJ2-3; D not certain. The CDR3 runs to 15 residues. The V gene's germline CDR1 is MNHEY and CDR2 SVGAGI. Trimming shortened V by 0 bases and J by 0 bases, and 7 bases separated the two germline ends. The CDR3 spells CASSYSTGSTDTQYF. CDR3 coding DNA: TGTGCCAGCAGTTACTCGACCGGTAGCACAGATACGCAGTATTTT.

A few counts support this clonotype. CDR3 loop: CASSLASGIYGNEQFF. CDR3 coding DNA: TGTGCCAGCAGCTTGGCCTCGGGGATTTATGGCAATGAGCAGTTCTTC. This sequence joins TRBV5-8 and TRBJ2-1; weak D call: TRBD2 (5 bases). This CDR3 spans 16 amino acids. Trimming took off 0 bases at V and 6 bases at J, with 16 bases between the two ends. Germline V CDR1 and CDR2: SGHTS, YDEGEE.

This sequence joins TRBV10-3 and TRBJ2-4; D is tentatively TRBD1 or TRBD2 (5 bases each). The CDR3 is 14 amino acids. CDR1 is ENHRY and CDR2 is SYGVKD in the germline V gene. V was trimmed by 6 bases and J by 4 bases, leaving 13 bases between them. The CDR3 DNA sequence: TGTGCCATCAGCGTGGGACGGGGTAAAAACATTCAGTACTTC. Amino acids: CAISVGRGKNIQYF.

CDR3 protein: CASSYEGTAFADGYTF. Here the CDR3 DNA reads TGTGCCAGCAGTTACGAGGGGACAGCCTTTGCGGATGGCTACACCTTC. V usage is TRBV12-3 or TRBV12-4 and J usage is TRBJ1-2; 7 bases agree with TRBD1. Unmatched junction bases numbered 14, after V lost 4 bases and J lost 6 bases. The CDR3 runs to 16 residues.